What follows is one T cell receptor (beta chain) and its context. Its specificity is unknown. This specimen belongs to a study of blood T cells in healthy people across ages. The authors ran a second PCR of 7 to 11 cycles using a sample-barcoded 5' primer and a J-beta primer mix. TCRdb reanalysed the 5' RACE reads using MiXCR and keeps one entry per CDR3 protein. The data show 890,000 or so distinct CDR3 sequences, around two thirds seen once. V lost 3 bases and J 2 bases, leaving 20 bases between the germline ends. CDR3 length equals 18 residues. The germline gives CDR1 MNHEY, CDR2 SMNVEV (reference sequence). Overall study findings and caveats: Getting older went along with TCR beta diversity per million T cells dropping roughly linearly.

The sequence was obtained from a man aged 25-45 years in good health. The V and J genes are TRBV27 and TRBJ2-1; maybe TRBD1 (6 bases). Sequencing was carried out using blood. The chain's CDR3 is CASSFRAPGTLTYNEQFF. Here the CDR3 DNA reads TGTGCCAGCAGTTTTCGAGCCCCCGGGACACTAACCTACAATGAGCAGTTCTTC.